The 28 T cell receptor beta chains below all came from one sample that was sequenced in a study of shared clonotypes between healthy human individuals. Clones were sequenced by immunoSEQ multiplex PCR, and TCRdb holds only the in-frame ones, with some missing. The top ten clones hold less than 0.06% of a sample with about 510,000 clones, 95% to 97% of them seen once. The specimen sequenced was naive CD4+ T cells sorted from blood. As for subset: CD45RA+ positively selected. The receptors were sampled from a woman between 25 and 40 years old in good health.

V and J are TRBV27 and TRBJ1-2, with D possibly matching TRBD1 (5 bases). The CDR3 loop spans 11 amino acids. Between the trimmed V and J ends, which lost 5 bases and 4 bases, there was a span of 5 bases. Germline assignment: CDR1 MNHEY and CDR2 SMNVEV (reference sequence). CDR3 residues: CASSGGYGYTF. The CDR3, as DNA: TGTGCCAGCAGTGGGGGCTATGGCTACACCTTC.

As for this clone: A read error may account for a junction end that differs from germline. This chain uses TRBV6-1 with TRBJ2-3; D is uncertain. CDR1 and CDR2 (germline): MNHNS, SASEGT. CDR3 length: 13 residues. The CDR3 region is CASSEGPRNTQYF. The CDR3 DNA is TGTGCCAGCAGCGAAGGGCCTAGGAATACGCAGTATTTT.

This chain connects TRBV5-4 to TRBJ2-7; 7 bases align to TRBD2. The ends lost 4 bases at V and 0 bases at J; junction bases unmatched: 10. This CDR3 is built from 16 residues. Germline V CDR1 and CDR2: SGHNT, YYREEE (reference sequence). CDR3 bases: TGTGCCAGCAGCCCGGGGGGTGAGCGGATCTCCTACGAGCAGTACTTC. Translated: CASSPGGERISYEQYF. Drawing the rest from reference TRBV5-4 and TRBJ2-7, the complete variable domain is ETGVTQSPTHLIKTRGQQVTLRCSSQSGHNTVSWYQQALGQGPQFIFQYYREEENGRGNFPPRFSGLQFPNYSSELNVNALELDDSALYLCASSPGGERISYEQYFGPGTRLTVT.

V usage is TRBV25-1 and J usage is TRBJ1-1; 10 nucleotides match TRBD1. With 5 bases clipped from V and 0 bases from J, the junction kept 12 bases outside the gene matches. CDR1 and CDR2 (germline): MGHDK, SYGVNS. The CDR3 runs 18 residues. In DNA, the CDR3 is TGTGCCAGCAGTAAACGCACCGGGACAGGGGACGTGAACACTGAAGCTTTCTTT. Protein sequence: CASSKRTGTGDVNTEAFF. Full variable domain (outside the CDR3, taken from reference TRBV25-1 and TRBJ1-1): EADIYQTPRYLVIGTGKKITLECSQTMGHDKMYWYQQDPGMELHLIHYSYGVNSTEKGDLSSESTVSRIRTEHFPLTLESARPSHTSQYLCASSKRTGTGDVNTEAFFGQGTRLTVV.

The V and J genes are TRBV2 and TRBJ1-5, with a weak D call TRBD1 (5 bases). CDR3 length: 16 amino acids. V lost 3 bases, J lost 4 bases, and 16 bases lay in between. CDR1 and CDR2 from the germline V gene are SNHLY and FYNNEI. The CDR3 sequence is CASSDTSTGGNQPQHF. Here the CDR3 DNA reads TGTGCCAGCAGTGATACTTCAACTGGGGGTAATCAGCCCCAGCATTTT.

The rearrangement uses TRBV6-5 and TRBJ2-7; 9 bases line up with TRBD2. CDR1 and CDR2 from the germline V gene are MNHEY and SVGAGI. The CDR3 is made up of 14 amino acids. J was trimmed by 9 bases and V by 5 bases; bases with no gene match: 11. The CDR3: CASSTIAGVGGQYF. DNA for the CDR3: TGTGCCAGCAGTACAATAGCGGGAGTGGGCGGGCAGTACTTC.

The CDR3 reads CASSLRDYYGNQPQHF. CDR3 coding DNA: TGTGCCAGCAGTTTGAGGGACTACTATGGCAATCAGCCCCAGCATTTT. The gene calls are TRBV28 and TRBJ1-5; D possibly corresponds to TRBD1 (5 bases). Trimming took off 3 bases at V and 2 bases at J, with 14 bases between the two ends. This CDR3 comprises 16 residues. Germline CDR1 is MDHEN and CDR2 is SYDVKM.

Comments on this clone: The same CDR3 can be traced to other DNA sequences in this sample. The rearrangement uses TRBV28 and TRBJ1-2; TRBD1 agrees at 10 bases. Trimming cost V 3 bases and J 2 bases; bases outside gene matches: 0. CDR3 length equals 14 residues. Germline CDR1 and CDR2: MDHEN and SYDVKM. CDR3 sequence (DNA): TGTGCCAGCAGTTTGGGACAGGGGAACTATGGCTACACCTTC. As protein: CASSLGQGNYGYTF.

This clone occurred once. This CDR3 is CASSSRTSGASYEQYF. In nucleotides, the CDR3 is TGCGCCAGCAGCTCGAGGACTAGCGGGGCGTCTTACGAGCAGTACTTC. The gene calls are TRBV5-1 and TRBJ2-7; 12 bases fit TRBD2. V lost 3 bases, J lost 4 bases, and 8 bases stayed unmatched. The germline V gene has CDR1 SGHRS and CDR2 YFSETQ. The CDR3 runs to 16 residues.

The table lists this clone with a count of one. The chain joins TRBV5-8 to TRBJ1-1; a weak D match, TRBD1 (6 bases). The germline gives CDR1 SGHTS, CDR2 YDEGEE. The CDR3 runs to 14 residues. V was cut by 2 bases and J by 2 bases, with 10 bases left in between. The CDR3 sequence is CASSLVDRNTEAFF. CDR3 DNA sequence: TGTGCCAGCAGCTTAGTGGACAGAAACACTGAAGCTTTCTTT.

The CDR3 bases are TGTGCCAGCAGTATCACGGACCTAAATGAAAAACTGTTTTTT. This sequence encodes CASSITDLNEKLFF. The chain recombines TRBV2 with TRBJ1-4; D unresolved. The germline CDR1 and CDR2 sequences are SNHLY and FYNNEI. This CDR3 region has 14 residues. V shed 5 bases and J shed 5 bases, with 12 bases lying between them.

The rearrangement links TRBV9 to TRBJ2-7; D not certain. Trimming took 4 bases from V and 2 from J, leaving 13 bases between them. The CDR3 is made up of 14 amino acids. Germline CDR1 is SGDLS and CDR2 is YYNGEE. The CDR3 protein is CASSPPGSTYEQYF. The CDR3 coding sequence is TGTGCCAGCAGCCCTCCCGGGTCAACCTACGAGCAGTACTTC.

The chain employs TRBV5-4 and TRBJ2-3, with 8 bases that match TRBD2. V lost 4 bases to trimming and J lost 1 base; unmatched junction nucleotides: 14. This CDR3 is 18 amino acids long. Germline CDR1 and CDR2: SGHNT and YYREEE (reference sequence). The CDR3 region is CASSPGAAGEVGTDTQYF. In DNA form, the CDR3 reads TGTGCCAGCAGCCCAGGGGCAGCGGGAGAGGTGGGCACAGATACGCAGTATTTT.

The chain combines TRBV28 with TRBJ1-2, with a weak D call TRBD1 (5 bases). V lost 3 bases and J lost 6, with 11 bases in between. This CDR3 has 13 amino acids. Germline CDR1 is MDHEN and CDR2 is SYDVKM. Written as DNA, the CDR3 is TGTGCCAGCAGTTTGCAGGGTAGAAATGGCTACACCTTC. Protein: CASSLQGRNGYTF.

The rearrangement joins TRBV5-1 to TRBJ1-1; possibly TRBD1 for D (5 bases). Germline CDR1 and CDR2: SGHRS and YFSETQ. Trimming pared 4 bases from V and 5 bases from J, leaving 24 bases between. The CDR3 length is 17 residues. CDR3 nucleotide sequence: TGCGCCAGCAGCCCCTCCAGTAGGGGTCTTATTAGTACTGAAGCTTTCTTT. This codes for CASSPSSRGLISTEAFF.

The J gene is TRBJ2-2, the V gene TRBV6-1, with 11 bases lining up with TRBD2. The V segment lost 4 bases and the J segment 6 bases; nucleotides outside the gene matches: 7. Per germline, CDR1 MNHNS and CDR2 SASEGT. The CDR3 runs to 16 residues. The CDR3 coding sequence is TGTGCCAGCAGTGGGGGACTAGCGGTAGCCGCCGGGGAGCTGTTTTTT. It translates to CASSGGLAVAAGELFF.

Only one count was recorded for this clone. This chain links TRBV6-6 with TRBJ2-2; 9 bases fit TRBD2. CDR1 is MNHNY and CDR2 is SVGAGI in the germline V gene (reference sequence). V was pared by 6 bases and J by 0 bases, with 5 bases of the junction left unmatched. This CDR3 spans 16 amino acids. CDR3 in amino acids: CASRRTSGPNTGELFF. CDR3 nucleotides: TGTGCCAGCAGACGCACTAGCGGGCCGAACACCGGGGAGCTGTTTTTT.

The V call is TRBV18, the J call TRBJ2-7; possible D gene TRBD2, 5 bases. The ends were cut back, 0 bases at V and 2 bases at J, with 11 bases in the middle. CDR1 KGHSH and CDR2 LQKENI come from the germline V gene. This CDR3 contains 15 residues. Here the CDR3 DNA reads TGTGCCAGCTCACCACCCGAGGGAATCCCCTACGAGCAGTACTTC. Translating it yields CASSPPEGIPYEQYF.

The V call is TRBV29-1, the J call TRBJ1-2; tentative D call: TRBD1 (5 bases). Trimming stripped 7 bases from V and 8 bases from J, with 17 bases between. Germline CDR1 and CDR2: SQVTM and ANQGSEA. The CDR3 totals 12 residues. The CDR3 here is CSATGPTAGYTF. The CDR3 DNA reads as TGCAGCGCAACGGGACCCACAGCGGGCTACACCTTC.

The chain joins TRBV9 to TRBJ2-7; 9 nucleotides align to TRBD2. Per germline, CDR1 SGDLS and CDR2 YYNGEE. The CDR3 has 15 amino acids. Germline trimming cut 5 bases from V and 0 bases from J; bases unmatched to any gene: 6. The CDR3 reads CASRTTSGSSYEQYF. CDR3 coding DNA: TGTGCCAGCAGAACGACTAGCGGAAGCTCCTACGAGCAGTACTTC.

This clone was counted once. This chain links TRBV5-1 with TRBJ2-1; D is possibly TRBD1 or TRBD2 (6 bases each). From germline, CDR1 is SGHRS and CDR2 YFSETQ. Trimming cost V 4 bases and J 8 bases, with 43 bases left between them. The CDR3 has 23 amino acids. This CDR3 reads CASSPKHYSRGAKRAIWRDEQFF. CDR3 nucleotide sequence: TGCGCCAGCAGCCCTAAACACTACAGTAGGGGGGCGAAAAGGGCCATATGGAGGGATGAGCAGTTCTTC.

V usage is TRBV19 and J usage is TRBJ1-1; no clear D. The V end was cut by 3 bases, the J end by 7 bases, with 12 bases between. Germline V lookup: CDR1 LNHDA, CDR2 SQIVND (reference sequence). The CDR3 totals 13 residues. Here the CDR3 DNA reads TGTGCCAGTAGTATTGTTTTGGGCTTTGAAGCTTTCTTT. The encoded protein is CASSIVLGFEAFF.

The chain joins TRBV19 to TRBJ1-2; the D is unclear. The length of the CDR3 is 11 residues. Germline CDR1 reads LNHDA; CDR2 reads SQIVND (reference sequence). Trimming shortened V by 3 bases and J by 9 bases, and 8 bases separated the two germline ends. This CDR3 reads CASSIAFRYTF. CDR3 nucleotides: TGTGCCAGTAGTATTGCTTTCCGCTACACCTTC.

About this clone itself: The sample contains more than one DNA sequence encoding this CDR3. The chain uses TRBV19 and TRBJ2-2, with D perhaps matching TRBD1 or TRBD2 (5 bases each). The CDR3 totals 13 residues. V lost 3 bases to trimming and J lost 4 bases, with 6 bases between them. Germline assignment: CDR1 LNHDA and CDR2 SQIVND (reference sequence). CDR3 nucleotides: TGTGCCAGTAGTATTGGGGGCACCGGGGAGCTGTTTTTT. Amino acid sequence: CASSIGGTGELFF.

The CDR3 nucleotides read TGTGCCAGTAGTACGGACCCCCTCCGAGACACCGGGGAGCTGTTTTTT. It codes for CASSTDPLRDTGELFF. The chain uses TRBV19 and TRBJ2-2; D call uncertain. The CDR3 length is 16 residues. V was cut by 4 bases and J by 3 bases, with 15 bases left in between. Germline-derived CDR1 and CDR2 are LNHDA and SQIVND (reference sequence).

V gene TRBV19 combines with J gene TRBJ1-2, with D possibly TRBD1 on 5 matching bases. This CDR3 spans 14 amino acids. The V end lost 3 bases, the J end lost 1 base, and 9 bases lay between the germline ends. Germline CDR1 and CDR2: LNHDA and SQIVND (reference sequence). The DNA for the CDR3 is TGTGCCAGTAGTATCTTTCAGGGTAACTATGGCTACACCTTC. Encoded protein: CASSIFQGNYGYTF.

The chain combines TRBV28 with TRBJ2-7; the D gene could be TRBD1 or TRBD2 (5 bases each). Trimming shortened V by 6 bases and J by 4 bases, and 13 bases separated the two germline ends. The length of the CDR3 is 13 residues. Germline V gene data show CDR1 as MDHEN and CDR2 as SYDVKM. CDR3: CASRPGPVYEQYF. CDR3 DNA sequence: TGTGCCAGCAGGCCGGGACCAGTATACGAGCAGTACTTC.

The CDR3 sequence: CASSVVRGLGYTF. As DNA, the CDR3 is TGTGCCAGCAGCGTAGTAAGGGGGTTGGGCTACACCTTC. The gene calls are TRBV9 and TRBJ1-2; D is perhaps TRBD1 (6 bases). The germline V and J ends were trimmed by 0 bases and 8 bases, with 11 bases remaining between them. Germline-derived CDR1 and CDR2 are SGDLS and YYNGEE. The CDR3 consists of 13 residues.